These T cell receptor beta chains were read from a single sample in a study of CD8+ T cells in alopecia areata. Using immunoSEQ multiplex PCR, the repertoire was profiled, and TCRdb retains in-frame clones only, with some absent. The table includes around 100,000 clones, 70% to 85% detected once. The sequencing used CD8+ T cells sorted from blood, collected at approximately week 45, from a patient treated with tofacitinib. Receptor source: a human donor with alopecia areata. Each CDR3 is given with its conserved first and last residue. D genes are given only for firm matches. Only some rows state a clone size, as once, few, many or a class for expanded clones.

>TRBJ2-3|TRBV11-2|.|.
CASSLWTVGSTDTQYF
TGTGCCAGCAGCCTTTGGACTGTCGGGAGCACAGATACGCAGTATTTT
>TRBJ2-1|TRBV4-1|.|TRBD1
CASSQGTGNNEQFF
TGCGCCAGCAGCCAAGGGACAGGGAACAATGAGCAGTTCTTC
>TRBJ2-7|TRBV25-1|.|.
CASSEVGGRQYEQYF
TGTGCCAGCAGTGAAGTTGGGGGCCGGCAGTACGAGCAGTACTTC
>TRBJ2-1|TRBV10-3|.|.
CAIRGTRQDEQFF
TGTGCCATCAGGGGGACACGCCAAGATGAGCAGTTCTTC
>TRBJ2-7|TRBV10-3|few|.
CAISEAGLGYEQYF
TGTGCCATCAGTGAGGCAGGGCTAGGCTACGAGCAGTACTTC
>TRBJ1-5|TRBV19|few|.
CASSTARGIQPQHF
TGTGCCAGTAGTACGGCTAGGGGGATTCAGCCCCAGCATTTT
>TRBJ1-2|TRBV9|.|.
CASRAISYGYTF
TGTGCCAGCAGGGCCATTAGCTATGGCTACACCTTC
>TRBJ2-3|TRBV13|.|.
CASSLRDGTDTQYF
TGTGCCAGCAGCCTCCGGGACGGCACAGATACGCAGTATTTT
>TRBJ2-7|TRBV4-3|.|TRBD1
CASSQEWQGAYEQYF
TGCGCCAGCAGCCAGGAGTGGCAGGGGGCCTACGAGCAGTACTTC
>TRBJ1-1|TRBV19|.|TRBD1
CASSKQGEYTEAFF
TGTGCCAGTTCAAAACAGGGGGAGTACACTGAAGCTTTCTTT
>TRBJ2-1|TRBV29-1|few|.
CSVEPESYNEQFF
TGCAGCGTTGAACCAGAGTCCTACAATGAGCAGTTCTTC
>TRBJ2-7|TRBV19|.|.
CASSMGAVYEQYF
TGTGCCAGTAGTATGGGGGCCGTATACGAGCAGTACTTC
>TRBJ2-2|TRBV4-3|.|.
CASSQRRANTGELFF
TGCGCCAGCAGCCAAAGACGGGCAAACACCGGGGAGCTGTTTTTT
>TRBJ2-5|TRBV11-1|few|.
CASTKGTLLQETQYF
TGTGCCAGCACCAAAGGGACACTACTTCAAGAGACCCAGTACTTC
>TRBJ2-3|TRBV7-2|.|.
CASSLAIGGTDTQYF
TGTGCCAGCAGCTTAGCGATCGGGGGCACAGATACGCAGTATTTT
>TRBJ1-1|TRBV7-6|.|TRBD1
CASSSSLGRGITEAFF
TGTGCCAGCAGCTCATCCTTAGGCAGGGGGATCACTGAAGCTTTCTTT
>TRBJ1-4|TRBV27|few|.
CASSSLERIRATNEKLFF
TGTGCCAGCAGTTCCCTAGAGAGAATCCGGGCCACTAATGAAAAACTGTTTTTT
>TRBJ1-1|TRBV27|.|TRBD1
CASSTRGLEAFF
TGTGCCAGCAGTACCAGGGGGCTTGAAGCTTTCTTT
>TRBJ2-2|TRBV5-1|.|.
CASSFGQNTGELFF
TGCGCCAGCAGCTTCGGACAGAACACCGGGGAGCTGTTTTTT